The 19 T cell receptor beta chains reported below all come from one sample, sequenced in a study of cytomegalovirus exposure and HLA in healthy donors. In the PCR, 60 Vbeta and 13 Jbeta primers were used. The protocol was immunoSEQ multiplex PCR, while the TCRdb copy is restricted to in-frame clones and leaves out a portion. This sample has approximately 100,000 clones, with 79% found just once. Sample: PBMCs. All receptors come from a middle-aged man in good health and CMV-seropositive.

The chain couples TRBV4-1 to TRBJ2-1; 11 nucleotides match TRBD2. J lost 8 bases, V lost 2 bases, and 11 bases had no gene match. Germline-derived CDR1 and CDR2 are MGHRA and YSYEKL. CDR3 size: 17 residues. Here the CDR3 reads CASSQSERLAGRDEQFF. The CDR3 DNA follows: TGCGCCAGCAGCCAAAGCGAACGACTAGCGGGACGGGATGAGCAGTTCTTC.

The rearrangement uses TRBV5-1 and TRBJ2-1, with no clear D. V was clipped by 0 bases and J by 5 bases, with 9 bases between them. Per the germline V gene, CDR1 is SGHRS and CDR2 is YFSETQ. The CDR3 contains 14 residues. CDR3 sequence reads: CASSLEPLDNEQFF. CDR3 nucleotide sequence: TGCGCCAGCAGCTTGGAGCCGTTGGACAATGAGCAGTTCTTC.

The chain carries TRBV6-1 and TRBJ2-7, with TRBD1 matching over 9 bases. The trim removed 5 bases at V and 0 bases at J, leaving 5 bases unmatched. The CDR3 has 15 amino acids. CDR1 and CDR2 (germline): MNHNS, SASEGT. The CDR3 spells CASSPDRGSSYEQYF. The CDR3 nucleotides read TGTGCCAGCAGTCCAGACAGGGGGAGCTCCTACGAGCAGTACTTC.

This chain connects TRBV29-1 to TRBJ2-7; D not certain. The CDR3 length is 13 residues. Germline V gene lookup returns CDR1 SQVTM and CDR2 ANQGSEA. CDR3 sequence: CSLRWAFLNEQYF. The DNA of the CDR3 is TGCTCCCTTAGGTGGGCTTTTTTAAACGAGCAGTACTTC.

J is TRBJ2-1 and V is TRBV30, with D maybe TRBD2 (5 bases). The CDR3 extends over 12 amino acids. Trimming removed 4 bases from V and 5 bases from J, with 9 bases in between. CDR1 is GTSNPN and CDR2 is SVGIG in the germline V gene (reference sequence). Here the CDR3 reads CAWNLANNEQFF. CDR3 bases: TGTGCCTGGAACCTAGCTAACAATGAGCAGTTCTTC.

This chain links TRBV7-6 with TRBJ2-1; D gene ambiguous. Trimming left V 1 base short and J 7 bases short, with 20 bases between. Per the germline V gene, CDR1 is SGHVS and CDR2 is FNYEAQ. This CDR3 is 17 amino acids long. The CDR3 DNA reads TGTGCCAGCAGCTTAGTCGTGGGCCGCCGTGGATTAAATGAGCAGTTCTTC. It translates to CASSLVVGRRGLNEQFF.

V usage is TRBV2 and J usage is TRBJ1-1; D call uncertain. Germline V lookup: CDR1 SNHLY, CDR2 FYNNEI. The ends were cut back, 7 bases at V and 0 bases at J, with 12 bases in the middle. The CDR3 has 14 amino acids. The CDR3 DNA reads TGTGCCAGCAAGGCAGGCTCCGTGAACACTGAAGCTTTCTTT. It translates to CASKAGSVNTEAFF.

The J gene is TRBJ2-5, the V gene TRBV27; 12 nucleotides match TRBD2. The V gene end was trimmed by 5 bases and the J gene end by 5 bases; junction bases not matched to a gene: 3. The CDR3 is 14 amino acids. Germline V gene sequence: CDR1 MNHEY, CDR2 SMNVEV (reference sequence). This chain's CDR3 is CASSLAGGRETQYF. In nucleotides, the CDR3 is TGTGCCAGCAGTCTAGCGGGAGGGCGGGAGACCCAGTACTTC.

This chain joins TRBV6-1 and TRBJ1-4, with TRBD1 identical over 7 bases. The length of the CDR3 is 14 residues. Trimming removed 3 bases from V and 14 bases from J; junction bases left unmatched: 12. In germline, CDR1 is MNHNS, CDR2 SASEGT. The CDR3 here is CASSDWTGTDRLFF. The CDR3 region has the DNA TGTGCCAGCAGTGATTGGACAGGCACGGATCGGCTGTTTTTT.

The V call is TRBV5-1, the J call TRBJ2-7; a weak D match, TRBD1 (7 bases). CDR1 SGHRS and CDR2 YFSETQ come from the germline V gene. The CDR3 loop spans 13 amino acids. Deletions cut 3 bases from V and 9 bases from J, with 16 bases between. CDR3 loop: CASSSYQGGGQYF. CDR3 nucleotide sequence: TGCGCCAGCAGCTCCTACCAGGGGGGCGGGCAGTACTTC.

This chain joins TRBV19 and TRBJ1-1, with 8 nucleotides matching TRBD1. The V segment lost 8 bases and the J segment 1 base; nucleotides outside the gene matches: 3. Germline CDR1 reads LNHDA; CDR2 reads SQIVND (reference sequence). CDR3 length: 13 residues. The CDR3 protein is CASSQGGNTEAFF. CDR3 nucleotides: TGTGCCAGTTCACAGGGGGGGAACACTGAAGCTTTCTTT.

The chain recombines TRBV6-4 with TRBJ2-2; 10 bases map to TRBD1. This CDR3 is 14 amino acids long. Germline CDR1 is MRHNA and CDR2 is SNTAGT. The V gene end was trimmed by 5 bases and the J gene end by 4 bases; junction bases not matched to a gene: 1. CDR3 residues: CASSRTGGTGELFF. DNA of the CDR3: TGTGCCAGCAGTCGGACAGGGGGCACCGGGGAGCTGTTTTTT.

The chain is built from TRBV7-3 and TRBJ2-2, with TRBD2 matching over 7 bases. Germline lookup yields CDR1 SGHTA and CDR2 FQGTGA. This CDR3 region has 18 residues. V was clipped by 1 base and J by 6 bases; unmatched bases: 14. Written as DNA, the CDR3 is TGTGCCAGCAGCTTAAGTTCCGGTGCGGCTAGCGGACCCGGGGAGCTGTTTTTT. It codes for CASSLSSGAASGPGELFF.

Points on this clone: Other DNA variants within this sample encode the same CDR3. The chain recombines TRBV7-2 with TRBJ2-7; possible D gene TRBD2, 8 bases. The CDR3 extends over 21 amino acids. V lost 0 bases, J lost 3 bases, and 30 bases lay in between. The germline V gene encodes CDR1 SGHTA and CDR2 FQGNSA. CDR3 nucleotides: TGTGCCAGCAGCTTAGCGGTATTGCAGGGGGTAGGGCGGGAGGCGTACTACGAGCAGTACTTC. It is translated as CASSLAVLQGVGREAYYEQYF.

The chain combines TRBV29-1 with TRBJ1-1; D is perhaps TRBD1 (5 bases). The CDR3 totals 12 residues. From germline, CDR1 is SQVTM and CDR2 ANQGSEA. V was cut by 7 bases and J by 4 bases, with 13 bases left in between. This CDR3 reads CSGKTGGTEAFF. For the CDR3, the DNA is TGCAGCGGCAAGACCGGGGGCACTGAAGCTTTCTTT.

This clone has just one count. The chain employs TRBV11-2 and TRBJ1-2; D not resolved. This CDR3 spans 13 amino acids. The ends were cut back, 5 bases at V and 5 bases at J, with 12 bases in the middle. Per germline, CDR1 SGHAT and CDR2 FQNNGV. CDR3: CASSEPIGYGYTF. CDR3 coding DNA: TGTGCCAGCAGCGAGCCTATCGGGTATGGCTACACCTTC.

The rearrangement uses TRBV18 and TRBJ2-3; 10 bases map to TRBD1. CDR1 KGHSH and CDR2 LQKENI come from the germline V gene. The length of the CDR3 is 16 residues. V trimming: 5 bases; J trimming: 4 bases; junction bases outside the gene matches: 9. CDR3: CASSTRTGGESDTQYF. The CDR3, as DNA: TGTGCCAGCTCAACCCGGACAGGGGGGGAGTCAGATACGCAGTATTTT.

This clone has only a few counts. This sequence joins TRBV15 and TRBJ2-1, with 15 bases that match TRBD2. The CDR3 spans 16 residues. The junction had 5 bases not matched to a gene; V was cut back by 2 bases and J by 9 bases. In germline, CDR1 is LNHNV, CDR2 YYDKDF (reference sequence). The CDR3 is CATSRSGLAGGSEQFF. CDR3 sequence (DNA): TGTGCCACCAGCAGATCAGGACTAGCGGGAGGGAGTGAGCAGTTCTTC.

This chain uses TRBV6-1 with TRBJ2-3; TRBD1 matches at 7 bases. V trimming: 10 bases; J trimming: 5 bases; junction bases outside the gene matches: 3. This CDR3 contains 11 residues. The V gene's germline CDR1 is MNHNS and CDR2 SASEGT. The DNA for the CDR3 is TGTGCCAACAGACAGGGAGATACGCAGTATTTT. It encodes CANRQGDTQYF.